The TCR beta chain under discussion was sequenced for a study of blood T cell repertoires in COVID-19. Study at large: Acute-phase and convalescent COVID-19 samples originated in the United States, Italy and Spain. PBMCs, B-cell-depleted T cells, or T cells were the source of the cDNA or gDNA that made up the material.

Enrollees, roughly 18 to 95 years old, lived in 24 US areas. Germline V gene data show CDR1 as MGHRA and CDR2 as YSYEKL. Germline trimming cut 1 base from V and 5 bases from J; bases unmatched to any gene: 12. The CDR3 is 18 residues long. In the authors' methods: Estimation of nucleated cell counts was performed using reference gene primer amplification. Libraries were prepared by immunoSEQ multiplex PCR; TCRdb keeps only in-frame clonotypes and omits some of them. V, J and clone size reflect that table, while D and trimming were determined from the DNA. The sample gives around 280,000 clones, nearly 90% of which show up once; roughly 1.6% is in the top ten.

This chain links TRBV4-1 with TRBJ2-3; TRBD2 aligns across 10 bases. Sequenced sample: PBMCs or T cells enriched from blood (not recorded which). The origin of this receptor is a woman under 30 with acute COVID-19. The CDR3 nucleotides read TGCGCCAGCAGCCAAGGGCGGCCCCTAGCGGGAGCTAAAGATACGCAGTATTTT. It yields the protein CASSQGRPLAGAKDTQYF.